The 5 T cell receptor beta chains listed next were all sequenced from one sample in a study of T cell responses to AZD1222 COVID-19 vaccine. Here immunoSEQ multiplex PCR was the method, and the copy in TCRdb shows in-frame clones only, minus some. The data show 250,000 to 300,000 clones, almost 95% seen once. Here the sequenced sample was peripheral blood, taken 28 days after the second AZD1222 dose. Source of these receptors: an adult who received the AZD1222 COVID-19 vaccine.

The chain is built from TRBV28 and TRBJ1-1, with a tentative D call TRBD1 (5 bases). CDR1 MDHEN and CDR2 SYDVKM come from the germline V gene. This CDR3 is built from 16 residues. V was trimmed by 4 bases and J by 5 bases, leaving 20 bases between them. The chain's CDR3 is CASSSPWGRAGTEAFF. The DNA for the CDR3 is TGTGCCAGCAGTTCCCCTTGGGGCAGGGCAGGAACTGAAGCTTTCTTT.

Here the CDR3 reads CATSRGFRNTIYF. The DNA of the CDR3 is TGTGCCACCAGCCGGGGCTTCCGAAACACCATATATTTT. The chain employs TRBV15 and TRBJ1-3; TRBD1 might be the D (5 bases). CDR3 length: 13 amino acids. Germline-derived CDR1 and CDR2 are LNHNV and YYDKDF (reference sequence). V was trimmed by 5 bases and J by 5 bases, leaving 10 bases between them.

V gene TRBV28 combines with J gene TRBJ2-5; 10 bases match TRBD2. Looked up from germline, CDR1 is MDHEN and CDR2 is SYDVKM. The CDR3 has 15 amino acids. Trimming at V came to 1 base and at J to 5 bases, leaving 4 bases not matched to a gene. CDR3 sequence: CASSLLASGGETQYF. The CDR3 nucleotides are TGTGCCAGCAGTTTATTGGCTAGCGGGGGTGAGACCCAGTACTTC.

The DNA of the CDR3 is TGTGCCAGCAGGGACGGGACTGGCTACAATGAGCAGTTCTTC. Protein: CASRDGTGYNEQFF. V and J are TRBV28 and TRBJ2-1; weak D call: TRBD2 (6 bases). V shed 6 bases and J shed 3 bases, with 12 bases lying between them. The germline CDR1 and CDR2 sequences are MDHEN and SYDVKM. The CDR3 totals 14 residues.

The J gene is TRBJ2-7, the V gene TRBV19, with 7 nucleotides matching TRBD1. Germline assignment: CDR1 LNHDA and CDR2 SQIVND (reference sequence). Trimming removed 0 bases from V and 2 bases from J; junction bases left unmatched: 7. The CDR3 contains 16 residues. CDR3 residues: CASSIDRGQSTYEQYF. The CDR3 nucleotides are TGTGCCAGTAGTATAGATCGGGGACAGAGTACCTACGAGCAGTACTTC.